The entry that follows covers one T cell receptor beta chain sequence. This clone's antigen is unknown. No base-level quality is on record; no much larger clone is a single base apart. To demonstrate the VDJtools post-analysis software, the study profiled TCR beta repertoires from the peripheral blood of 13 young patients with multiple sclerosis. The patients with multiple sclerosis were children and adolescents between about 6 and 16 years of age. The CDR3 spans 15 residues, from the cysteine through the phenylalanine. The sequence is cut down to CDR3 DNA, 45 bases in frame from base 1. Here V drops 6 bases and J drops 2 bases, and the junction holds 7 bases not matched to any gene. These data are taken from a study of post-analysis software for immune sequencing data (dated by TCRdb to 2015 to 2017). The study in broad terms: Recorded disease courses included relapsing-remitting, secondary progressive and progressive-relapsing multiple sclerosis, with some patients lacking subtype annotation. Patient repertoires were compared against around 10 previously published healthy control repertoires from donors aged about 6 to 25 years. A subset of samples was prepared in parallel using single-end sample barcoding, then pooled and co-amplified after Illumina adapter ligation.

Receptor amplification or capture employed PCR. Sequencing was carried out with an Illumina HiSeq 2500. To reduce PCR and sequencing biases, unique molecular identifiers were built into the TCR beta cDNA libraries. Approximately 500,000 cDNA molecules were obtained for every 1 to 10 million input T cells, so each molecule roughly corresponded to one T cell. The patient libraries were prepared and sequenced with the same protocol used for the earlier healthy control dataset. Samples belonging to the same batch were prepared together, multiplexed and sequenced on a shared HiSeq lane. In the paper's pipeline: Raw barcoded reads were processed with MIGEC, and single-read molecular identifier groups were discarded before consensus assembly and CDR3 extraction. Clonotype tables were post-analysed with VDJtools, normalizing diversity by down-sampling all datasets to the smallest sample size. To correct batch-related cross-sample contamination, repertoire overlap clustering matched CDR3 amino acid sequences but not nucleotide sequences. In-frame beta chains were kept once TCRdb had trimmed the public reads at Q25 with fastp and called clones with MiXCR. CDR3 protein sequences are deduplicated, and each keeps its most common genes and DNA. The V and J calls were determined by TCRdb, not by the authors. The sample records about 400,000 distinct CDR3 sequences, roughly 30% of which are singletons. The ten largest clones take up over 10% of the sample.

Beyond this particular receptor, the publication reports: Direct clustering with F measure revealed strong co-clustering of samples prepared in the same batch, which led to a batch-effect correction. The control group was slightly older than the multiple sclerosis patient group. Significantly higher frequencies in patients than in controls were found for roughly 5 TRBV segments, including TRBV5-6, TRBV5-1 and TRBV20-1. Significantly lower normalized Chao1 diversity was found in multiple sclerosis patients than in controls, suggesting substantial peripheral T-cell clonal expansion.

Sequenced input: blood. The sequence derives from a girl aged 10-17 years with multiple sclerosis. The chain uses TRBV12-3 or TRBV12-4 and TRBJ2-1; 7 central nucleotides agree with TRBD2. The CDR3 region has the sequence CASRKSGEAYNEQFF. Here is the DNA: TGTGCCAGCAGAAAAAGCGGGGAAGCCTACAATGAGCAGTTCTTC.